Shown below are 4 T cell receptor beta chains from a single sample sequenced in a study of T cell changes during pregnancy in multiple sclerosis. Profiled with immunoSEQ multiplex PCR; TCRdb holds only in-frame clones, not every one. The data contain approximately 80,000 clones, 90% to 95% of them seen just once; the ten biggest clones take up 3.5%. Source: PBMCs, taken in the first trimester of pregnancy. The receptor set was obtained from a female donor in good health, serving as a control in a pregnancy study. Some clones in this sample may be carry-over from other donors' samples.

The V call is TRBV6-5, the J call TRBJ2-7, with D maybe TRBD2 (5 bases). The germline V gene has CDR1 MNHEY and CDR2 SVGAGI. Trimming stripped 6 bases from V and 3 bases from J, with 18 bases between. The CDR3 has 15 amino acids. The CDR3 here is CASSPPLRSGYEQYF. Here the CDR3 DNA reads TGTGCCAGCAGCCCCCCCTTACGCAGCGGCTACGAGCAGTACTTC.

A single count supports this clone. This sequence joins TRBV19 and TRBJ2-2; 7 nucleotides agree with TRBD1. The CDR3 is 16 residues long. CDR1 is LNHDA and CDR2 is SQIVND in the germline V gene (reference sequence). The V and J ends lost 7 bases and 8 bases, in that order; junction bases with no gene match: 16. The CDR3 DNA reads as TGTGCCAGTACCGTACAGGGGCGGGTTGTAACGGGGGAGCTGTTTTTT. Protein sequence: CASTVQGRVVTGELFF.

This chain's CDR3 is CAISRSGTGTNNEQFF. CDR3 coding DNA: TGTGCCATTAGTAGATCCGGGACAGGGACTAACAATGAGCAGTTCTTC. This chain joins TRBV10-3 and TRBJ2-1; TRBD1 aligns across 9 bases. Germline-derived CDR1 and CDR2 are ENHRY and SYGVKD. This CDR3 comprises 16 residues. The J segment lost 5 bases and the V segment lost 9 bases, leaving 14 bases of the junction unmatched.

The genes are TRBV19 and TRBJ1-2, with 9 positions matching TRBD1. Germline loops: CDR1 LNHDA, CDR2 SQIVND (reference sequence). The CDR3 consists of 16 residues. With V trimmed by 1 base and J by 5 bases, 8 bases remained unmatched. CDR3 in DNA: TGTGCCAGTAGTATAGGTCACAGGGGGCAGGCGTATGGCTACACCTTC. As protein: CASSIGHRGQAYGYTF.